This TCR beta chain emerged from a study of blood T cell repertoires in COVID-19. Germline V lookup: CDR1 SGHRS, CDR2 YFSETQ. The CDR3 is made up of 15 amino acids. Trimming left V 0 bases short and J 5 bases short, with 12 bases between. Libraries were prepared by immunoSEQ multiplex PCR; TCRdb keeps only in-frame clonotypes and omits some of them. The sample has around 220,000 clones, more than 85% seen once. The rearrangement links TRBV5-1 to TRBJ2-1; maybe TRBD2 (5 bases). Sequenced: peripheral blood. The sequence was obtained from a woman aged 50 to 65 with COVID-19, enrolled during active disease. The CDR3 loop is CASSLGLATHNEQFF. For the CDR3, the DNA is TGCGCCAGCAGCTTGGGGCTAGCTACCCACAATGAGCAGTTCTTC.